Listed below are T cell receptor beta chains from one sample, sequenced in a study of cytomegalovirus exposure and HLA in healthy donors. Data came from immunoSEQ multiplex PCR; TCRdb stores just in-frame clones and leaves some out. Seen here are hundreds of thousands of clones, approximately 90% observed once, and the top ten hold roughly 1%. Source material: PBMCs. These receptors came from a woman between 18 and 29 years old in good health and CMV-seronegative. The CDR3 runs from the conserved cysteine through the conserved F or W. The order of the fields is CDR3 length, D gene, J gene, V gene, clone size, CDR3 DNA, CDR3 protein. A D gene is named only where the DNA matches it firmly. Only part of the rows carry a size: once, few, many, or a class if the clone is expanded.

CDR3 length: 15; D gene: NA; J gene: TRBJ2-7; V gene: TRBV30; clone size: NA; CDR3 DNA: TGTGCCTGGAGTGTACGGTCGACAGTACTCTACGAGCAGTACTTC; CDR3 protein: CAWSVRSTVLYEQYF
CDR3 length: 15; D gene: TRBD2; J gene: TRBJ2-1; V gene: TRBV2; clone size: once; CDR3 DNA: TGTGCCAGCGGACTAGCGGGGCTTTCCTACAATGAGCAGTTCTTC; CDR3 protein: CASGLAGLSYNEQFF
CDR3 length: 14; D gene: NA; J gene: TRBJ1-2; V gene: TRBV10-3; clone size: NA; CDR3 DNA: TGTGCCATCAGTGGGCCAGAATCTAACTATGGCTACACCTTC; CDR3 protein: CAISGPESNYGYTF
CDR3 length: 14; D gene: NA; J gene: TRBJ2-2; V gene: TRBV4-3; clone size: NA; CDR3 DNA: TGCGCCAGCAGCCAAGAAGGGGGGGCCGGGGAGCTGTTTTTT; CDR3 protein: CASSQEGGAGELFF
CDR3 length: 13; D gene: NA; J gene: TRBJ2-7; V gene: TRBV2; clone size: NA; CDR3 DNA: TGTGCCAGCACACCCCCAGGGCACGACGAGCAGTACTTC; CDR3 protein: CASTPPGHDEQYF
CDR3 length: 13; D gene: NA; J gene: TRBJ2-1; V gene: TRBV6-1; clone size: NA; CDR3 DNA: TGTGCCAGCAGTGGGACAGTTTACAATGAGCAGTTCTTC; CDR3 protein: CASSGTVYNEQFF
CDR3 length: 15; D gene: TRBD2; J gene: TRBJ2-7; V gene: TRBV29-1; clone size: NA; CDR3 DNA: TGCAGCGTCCAAACCGGGACTAGCGGGACGGGAGAGCAGTACTTC; CDR3 protein: CSVQTGTSGTGEQYF
CDR3 length: 16; D gene: NA; J gene: TRBJ1-1; V gene: TRBV7-8; clone size: NA; CDR3 DNA: TGTGCCAGCAGCTCCCGGGTCCCGCCTTTGAACACTGAAGCTTTCTTT; CDR3 protein: CASSSRVPPLNTEAFF
CDR3 length: 13; D gene: TRBD1; J gene: TRBJ1-1; V gene: TRBV19; clone size: few; CDR3 DNA: TGTGCCAGTAGTGACAGGGGCGGGACTGAAGCTTTCTTT; CDR3 protein: CASSDRGGTEAFF
CDR3 length: 13; D gene: TRBD1; J gene: TRBJ2-3; V gene: TRBV30; clone size: NA; CDR3 DNA: TGTGCCGGGTACTCAGGGGGTCCAGATACGCAGTATTTT; CDR3 protein: CAGYSGGPDTQYF
CDR3 length: 16; D gene: NA; J gene: TRBJ1-1; V gene: TRBV6-5; clone size: NA; CDR3 DNA: TGTGCCAGCAGTTACTCCACAGGGTACGTCAGCACTGAAGCTTTCTTT; CDR3 protein: CASSYSTGYVSTEAFF
CDR3 length: 15; D gene: NA; J gene: TRBJ2-7; V gene: TRBV18; clone size: NA; CDR3 DNA: TGTGCCAGCTCACTGGACAGAGGAGAATACTACGAGCAGTACTTC; CDR3 protein: CASSLDRGEYYEQYF
CDR3 length: 13; D gene: NA; J gene: TRBJ2-7; V gene: TRBV7-3; clone size: NA; CDR3 DNA: TGTGCCAGCAGCGTGCTACAGGGAAACGAGCAGTACTTC; CDR3 protein: CASSVLQGNEQYF
CDR3 length: 17; D gene: TRBD1; J gene: TRBJ1-5; V gene: TRBV27; clone size: NA; CDR3 DNA: TGTGCCAGCAGTTTACGGGGGACAGGGGCCCCGAATCAGCCCCAGCATTTT; CDR3 protein: CASSLRGTGAPNQPQHF
CDR3 length: 15; D gene: NA; J gene: TRBJ2-1; V gene: TRBV5-4; clone size: NA; CDR3 DNA: TGTGCCAGCAGCCTTATTGTGCGGTCCTACAATGAGCAGTTCTTC; CDR3 protein: CASSLIVRSYNEQFF
CDR3 length: 15; D gene: NA; J gene: TRBJ2-2; V gene: TRBV7-2; clone size: NA; CDR3 DNA: TGTGCCAGCAGCTTATCGGGGAGAGTCACCGGGGAGCTGTTTTTT; CDR3 protein: CASSLSGRVTGELFF
CDR3 length: 14; D gene: TRBD1; J gene: TRBJ2-7; V gene: TRBV27; clone size: NA; CDR3 DNA: TGTGCCAGCAGTCGACAGGGGGGGCCCTACGAGCAGTACTTC; CDR3 protein: CASSRQGGPYEQYF
CDR3 length: 17; D gene: TRBD2; J gene: TRBJ2-1; V gene: TRBV5-1; clone size: NA; CDR3 DNA: TGCGCCAGCAGCTTGGCTGGGACTAGCGGGAGGGCCAATGAGCAGTTCTTC; CDR3 protein: CASSLAGTSGRANEQFF
CDR3 length: 18; D gene: NA; J gene: TRBJ1-6; V gene: TRBV4-2; clone size: NA; CDR3 DNA: TGTGCCAGCAGCCAAGATCGGGAGGGGTTCTACTTAGGTTCACCCCTCCACTTT; CDR3 protein: CASSQDREGFYLGSPLHF
CDR3 length: 14; D gene: NA; J gene: TRBJ1-3; V gene: TRBV30; clone size: NA; CDR3 DNA: TGTGCCTGGAGTCCGACAGCCTCTGGAAACACCATATATTTT; CDR3 protein: CAWSPTASGNTIYF
CDR3 length: 18; D gene: NA; J gene: TRBJ2-1; V gene: TRBV19; clone size: NA; CDR3 DNA: TGTGCCAGTATCAATAGGCTCTTCCAGGGGATCTGGTACAATGAGCAGTTCTTC; CDR3 protein: CASINRLFQGIWYNEQFF
CDR3 length: 16; D gene: NA; J gene: TRBJ2-3; V gene: TRBV7-9; clone size: NA; CDR3 DNA: TGTGCCAGCAGCTTAGTTCGCGGTTCTAGCACAGATACGCAGTATTTT; CDR3 protein: CASSLVRGSSTDTQYF
CDR3 length: 16; D gene: TRBD2; J gene: TRBJ2-7; V gene: TRBV4-1; clone size: NA; CDR3 DNA: TGCGCCAGCAGCCAAGTATACGGGGGGGCCGTGTACGAGCAGTACTTC; CDR3 protein: CASSQVYGGAVYEQYF
CDR3 length: 18; D gene: TRBD1; J gene: TRBJ1-2; V gene: TRBV5-4; clone size: NA; CDR3 DNA: TGTGCCAGCAGCCCGGGGATGTACAGGGGCCTTTCTTCCTTGGGCTACACCTTC; CDR3 protein: CASSPGMYRGLSSLGYTF
CDR3 length: 14; D gene: TRBD1; J gene: TRBJ1-5; V gene: TRBV18; clone size: NA; CDR3 DNA: TGTGCCAGCACCGACGGGACAGGGGATCAGCCCCAGCATTTT; CDR3 protein: CASTDGTGDQPQHF
CDR3 length: 14; D gene: TRBD1; J gene: TRBJ2-7; V gene: TRBV6-5; clone size: NA; CDR3 DNA: TGTGCCAGCAGAAGACAGGGGGCTATTTACGAGCAGTACTTC; CDR3 protein: CASRRQGAIYEQYF
CDR3 length: 18; D gene: TRBD1; J gene: TRBJ2-1; V gene: TRBV14; clone size: NA; CDR3 DNA: TGTGCCAGCAGCCAAGATCGGGGGTTGGGGACAGGAGACAATGAGCAGTTCTTC; CDR3 protein: CASSQDRGLGTGDNEQFF
CDR3 length: 15; D gene: NA; J gene: TRBJ2-5; V gene: TRBV7-7; clone size: NA; CDR3 DNA: TGTGCCAGCAGCCCGTTAGGTTCGCGGCAAGAGACCCAGTACTTC; CDR3 protein: CASSPLGSRQETQYF